These T cell receptor beta chains were read from a single sample in a study of shared clonotypes between healthy human individuals. Sequenced by immunoSEQ multiplex PCR; TCRdb stores in-frame clones only, minus some. The table has more than 2 million clones, 85% to 95% seen once. Sequenced sample: naive CD4+ T cells sorted from blood. These receptors all stem from a man aged 18 to 29 in good health. The CDR3 runs from the conserved cysteine through the conserved F or W. The D gene is left open where the match is weak. Clone size is given for some rows only: seen once, a few or many times, or a class if the clone is expanded.

cdr3_nt cdr3_aa clone_size v_call d_call j_call
TGCGCCAGCAGCTTCGGGGCAGGGTCTGCCTACGAGCAGTACTTC CASSFGAGSAYEQYF - TRBV5-1 - TRBJ2-7
TGTGCCAGCAGCGACCGGGACAGGGGCGGACGGGAGCTGTTTTTT CASSDRDRGGRELFF few TRBV11-1 TRBD1 TRBJ2-2
TGTGCCAGCAGTTTATCTGGCTACTCTGGAAACACCATATATTTT CASSLSGYSGNTIYF - TRBV27 - TRBJ1-3
TGTGCCAGCAGCGACAAAAACACCATATATTTT CASSDKNTIYF - TRBV9 - TRBJ1-3
TGTGCCAGCATCCTCAGGGGGGCGGGCAATCAGCCCCAGCATTTT CASILRGAGNQPQHF - TRBV6-1 TRBD1 TRBJ1-5
TGTGCCAGCAGTGACTGGGGGAACACCGGGGAGCTGTTTTTT CASSDWGNTGELFF - TRBV6-5 - TRBJ2-2
TGTGCCAGCAGCCAAGCCCCGGGACTGTTAGGCAATGAGCAGTTCTTC CASSQAPGLLGNEQFF - TRBV7-9 - TRBJ2-1
TGTGCCAGCAGTTTTCAGGTGTACGCATATGGCTACACCTTC CASSFQVYAYGYTF - TRBV28 - TRBJ1-2
TGTGCCAGCATGCGGACTAGCGGAGTCACCGGGGAGCTGTTTTTT CASMRTSGVTGELFF - TRBV27 TRBD2 TRBJ2-2
TGTGCCACCAGCAGAGACAGGGCCACAGATACGCAGTATTTT CATSRDRATDTQYF - TRBV15 - TRBJ2-3
TGCGCCAGCAAAGACGGACTCCCCTACAATGAGCAGTTCTTC CASKDGLPYNEQFF - TRBV5-1 - TRBJ2-1
TGTGCCAGCAGGCTATGGGCTAGCTACGAGCAGTACTTC CASRLWASYEQYF once TRBV2 - TRBJ2-7
TGTGCCAGCAGCGTAGCAACCGGGTTGGGCCCTAATGAAAAACTGTTTTTT CASSVATGLGPNEKLFF - TRBV9 - TRBJ1-4
TGCGCCAGCAGCCACCCCCGGGAGGCAACTAACACCGGGGAGCTGTTTTTT CASSHPREATNTGELFF - TRBV4-1 TRBD2 TRBJ2-2
TGTGCCAGCAGTGAAGCGGACCGAGGGGACGAAAAACTGTTTTTT CASSEADRGDEKLFF - TRBV6-1 - TRBJ1-4
TGTGCCAGCAGTTACCGACAGGGTACCTACGAGCAGTACTTC CASSYRQGTYEQYF - TRBV6-5 TRBD1 TRBJ2-7
TGTGCCAGCAGCTTAGCCCCGGGGGCCTACCAAGAGACCCAGTACTTC CASSLAPGAYQETQYF - TRBV7-2 - TRBJ2-5
TGTGCCAGCAGCTTGCGGGCCCGGGGGGCCTCCTACAATGAGCAGTTCTTC CASSLRARGASYNEQFF - TRBV7-2 - TRBJ2-1
TGCGCCAGCAGCCTGGACGGATTCAGCAATCAGCCCCAGCATTTT CASSLDGFSNQPQHF - TRBV5-1 - TRBJ1-5
TGTGCCAGCAGTGGGGGACGCGTCGACCAAGAGACCCAGTACTTC CASSGGRVDQETQYF - TRBV6-1 - TRBJ2-5
TGCGCCAGCAGCCTCGCTTCAACAGGGTACTACGAGCAGTACTTC CASSLASTGYYEQYF - TRBV4-1 - TRBJ2-7
TGTGCCAGTAGTTTGGGCCCCCAATACAGGGGCGCTAACTATGGCTACACCTTC CASSLGPQYRGANYGYTF - TRBV19 TRBD1 TRBJ1-2
TGTGCCAGCTCACCCGACCGGTCCTATGGCTACACCTTC CASSPDRSYGYTF - TRBV18 - TRBJ1-2
TGTGCCAGCAGCTCACGCGAGGGGCGAGGAAATGAGCAGTTCTTC CASSSREGRGNEQFF - TRBV9 - TRBJ2-1
TGTGCCTGGAGTGTCCGCATTGGTCTGGACAGGGGGGATCAGCCCCAGCATTTT CAWSVRIGLDRGDQPQHF - TRBV30 TRBD1 TRBJ1-5
TGTGCCAGCAGCGCCGGGACCCCAGGACGTGAAAAACTGTTTTTT CASSAGTPGREKLFF once TRBV6-1 - TRBJ1-4
TGTGCCACTTTATCCGCGGATGAGCAGTTCTTC CATLSADEQFF - TRBV10-3 - TRBJ2-1
TGTGCCATCAGACGCGGCGGTGAAGAGACCCAGTACTTC CAIRRGGEETQYF few TRBV10-3 - TRBJ2-5
TGTGCCATCAGACCGGACAGTTTCGTGGAGCAGTACTTC CAIRPDSFVEQYF - TRBV10-3 - TRBJ2-7
TGTGCCAGCTACGGGGGACAGGGGTCGGGCGAGCAGTACTTC CASYGGQGSGEQYF - TRBV18 TRBD1 TRBJ2-7
TGTGCCAGCTCACCGGGGCAGGGGATGTACGAGCAGTACTTC CASSPGQGMYEQYF - TRBV18 - TRBJ2-7
TGCGCCAGCAGCTCACAGGCTCAGGCAACTAATGAAAAACTGTTTTTT CASSSQAQATNEKLFF - TRBV5-1 - TRBJ1-4
TGTGCCAGCAGCTTACTAGCGGGACTCGAGCAGTACTTC CASSLLAGLEQYF - TRBV7-2 TRBD2 TRBJ2-7
TGTGCCAGCAGTGAGGGGCTCCCCTACTCTGGAAACACCATATATTTT CASSEGLPYSGNTIYF once TRBV6-1 - TRBJ1-3
TGCGCCAGCAGCTTGTTGGCTGCCTACGAGCAGTACTTC CASSLLAAYEQYF - TRBV5-1 - TRBJ2-7
TGCGCCAGCAGCTCACGGGAGAACACTGAAGCTTTCTTT CASSSRENTEAFF - TRBV5-1 - TRBJ1-1
TGCAGCTTGACTAGGGGAGAGACCCAGTACTTC CSLTRGETQYF once TRBV29-1 - TRBJ2-5
TGTGCCAGCAGCGTAGTGTGGGACGGGACGTTCTCCTACGAGCAGTACTTC CASSVVWDGTFSYEQYF - TRBV9 - TRBJ2-7
TGTGCCAGCTCACAGCGACAGGATAATGGTCAGCCCCAGCATTTT CASSQRQDNGQPQHF - TRBV18 - TRBJ1-5
TGTGCCTGGAGTGTCACAAACTATGGCTACACCTTC CAWSVTNYGYTF - TRBV30 - TRBJ1-2
TGTGCCAGCAGCGTGCAGGGGGGAGGAGAAAAACTGTTTTTT CASSVQGGGEKLFF - TRBV14 TRBD1 TRBJ1-4
TGTGCCAGCTCTCAGGGAGATCAGCCCCAGCATTTT CASSQGDQPQHF - TRBV6-5 - TRBJ1-5
TGTGCCAGCAGCTTACACACCTCCTCAGCGGGGAGCACAGATACGCAGTATTTT CASSLHTSSAGSTDTQYF - TRBV7-9 TRBD2 TRBJ2-3
TGTGCCAGCAGCTTCAGGGACAGAAACACTGAAGCTTTCTTT CASSFRDRNTEAFF - TRBV5-4 TRBD1 TRBJ1-1
TGTGCCAGCAGTCCGGGACTACACTATTACGAGCAGTACTTC CASSPGLHYYEQYF - TRBV6-6 TRBD2 TRBJ2-7
TGTGCCAGCAGTGACGGACAGGTGACGAACACTGAAGCTTTCTTT CASSDGQVTNTEAFF - TRBV6-1 TRBD1 TRBJ1-1
TGTGCCAGCAGCTTACCCGCAGATACGCAGTATTTT CASSLPADTQYF - TRBV7-6 - TRBJ2-3
TGTGCTAGTGGTTTGGACGGGTTTGAAGCTTTCTTT CASGLDGFEAFF - TRBV12-5 - TRBJ1-1
TGCAGCGTTTCTGACAGGGGGAATGGCTACGAGCAGTACTTC CSVSDRGNGYEQYF - TRBV29-1 TRBD1 TRBJ2-7
TGTGCCAGCAGCTTGGTTGGGACTAGCGGCACAGATACGCAGTATTTT CASSLVGTSGTDTQYF once TRBV11-3 TRBD2 TRBJ2-3
TGTGCCAGCAGCCTATCCGGGGGACTAGGGAACCAAGAGACCCAGTACTTC CASSLSGGLGNQETQYF - TRBV5-4 TRBD2 TRBJ2-5
TGTGCCAGCAGTCAACAGGGGGCATCGGCCCACGAGCAGTACTTC CASSQQGASAHEQYF once TRBV6-5 TRBD1 TRBJ2-7
TGTGCCAGCTCATCATTCGGGGTCTACACTAATGAAAAACTGTTTTTT CASSSFGVYTNEKLFF - TRBV18 - TRBJ1-4
TGTGCCAGCAGCTTCACGAATCAGCCCCAGCATTTT CASSFTNQPQHF - TRBV7-2 - TRBJ1-5
TGTGCCAATTCGGGAGACGGCTATGGCTACACCTTC CANSGDGYGYTF - TRBV10-3 - TRBJ1-2
TGTGCCAGCAGTGACGGGACTAAGGTAACAGATACGCAGTATTTT CASSDGTKVTDTQYF - TRBV2 TRBD2 TRBJ2-3
TGTGCCTGGAGCCGCAGCATGAACACTGAAGCTTTCTTT CAWSRSMNTEAFF - TRBV30 - TRBJ1-1
TGTGCCTGGAGCGCTCGATCGTCAACTAATGAAAAACTGTTTTTT CAWSARSSTNEKLFF - TRBV30 - TRBJ1-4